Presented here are 30 T cell receptor beta chains from one specimen sequenced in a study of control samples from healthy donors and cancer patients. TCRdb's table, derived via immunoSEQ multiplex PCR, lists solely in-frame clones and lacks some. Of under 150,000 clones in the sample, more than 80% are singletons; the top ten hold approximately 1.1%. Sequencing used PBMCs. Every receptor here comes from a woman between 50 and 59 years old with colorectal cancer.

The chain joins TRBV3-1 (or the pseudogene TRBV3-2) to TRBJ2-5; 13 nucleotides agree with TRBD2. Germline V lookup: CDR1 LGHDT, CDR2 YNNKEL (reference sequence). The V gene end was trimmed by 4 bases and the J gene end by 4 bases; junction bases not matched to a gene: 6. The CDR3 is 16 residues long. The CDR3 DNA reads TGTGCCAGCAGCCCCCGACTAGCGGGGGGCCCAGAGACCCAGTACTTC. It yields the protein CASSPRLAGGPETQYF.

The chain combines TRBV6-4 with TRBJ2-1; weak D call: TRBD2 (5 bases). V was clipped by 2 bases and J by 4 bases, with 12 bases between them. Germline assignment: CDR1 MRHNA and CDR2 SNTAGT. The CDR3 loop spans 15 amino acids. CDR3 in amino acids: CASSDGPAEYNEQFF. The CDR3 DNA reads as TGTGCCAGCAGTGACGGCCCAGCGGAGTACAATGAGCAGTTCTTC.

The genes are TRBV27 and TRBJ1-6, with a possible D match to TRBD1 (5 bases). Germline V gene sequence: CDR1 MNHEY, CDR2 SMNVEV (reference sequence). The CDR3 length is 13 residues. Trimming pared 4 bases from V and 10 bases from J, leaving 11 bases between. In DNA, the CDR3 is TGTGCCAGCAGTTGGGGGGTTGGGTCACCCCTCCACTTT. It translates to CASSWGVGSPLHF.

The chain couples TRBV12-3 or TRBV12-4 to TRBJ2-2; no clear D gene. CDR3 length equals 13 residues. V was pared by 4 bases and J by 4 bases, with 7 bases between. CDR3 sequence reads: CASSSWGTGELFF. In DNA, the CDR3 is TGTGCCAGCAGTTCTTGGGGCACCGGGGAGCTGTTTTTT.

The V call is TRBV30, the J call TRBJ1-3, with unresolved D. The CDR3 sequence is 14 residues long. Germline CDR1 is GTSNPN and CDR2 is SVGIG (reference sequence). V gave up 2 bases and J gave up 0 bases, with 8 bases separating them. CDR3 DNA: TGTGCCTGGAGTCGCACGGCCTCTGGAAACACCATATATTTT. Translation: CAWSRTASGNTIYF.

The chain links TRBV19 to TRBJ2-1; no definite D call. The V and J ends lost 0 bases and 6 bases respectively, with 9 bases between them. This CDR3 is built from 14 residues. Per germline, CDR1 LNHDA and CDR2 SQIVND (reference sequence). DNA for the CDR3: TGTGCCAGTAGTATAGATCGACAACCCAATGAGCAGTTCTTC. It encodes CASSIDRQPNEQFF.

This chain links TRBV7-9 with TRBJ2-5; 11 bases fit TRBD1. Germline V gene data show CDR1 as SEHNR and CDR2 as FQNEAQ (reference sequence). The V segment lost 5 bases and the J segment 5 bases; nucleotides outside the gene matches: 7. CDR3 length: 15 amino acids. In nucleotides, the CDR3 is TGTGCCAGCAGCACCCGGACAGGGGGCAGGGAGACCCAGTACTTC. As protein: CASSTRTGGRETQYF.

The chain is built from TRBV6-5 and TRBJ1-6, with 7 nucleotides matching TRBD1. Germline V gene lookup returns CDR1 MNHEY and CDR2 SVGAGI. V lost 4 bases to trimming and J lost 6 bases; unmatched junction nucleotides: 6. The CDR3 is 15 residues long. CDR3 amino acids: CASSSSGGGNSPLHF. Here the CDR3 DNA reads TGTGCCAGCAGTTCGTCAGGGGGTGGTAATTCACCCCTCCACTTT.

The chain links TRBV19 to TRBJ1-5, with D possibly being TRBD1 (5 bases). The CDR3 has 14 amino acids. Germline V gene lookup returns CDR1 LNHDA and CDR2 SQIVND (reference sequence). The germline V and J ends were trimmed by 5 bases and 7 bases, with 15 bases remaining between them. The CDR3 spells CASSGGTLGQPQHF. The CDR3, as DNA: TGTGCCAGTAGTGGCGGGACCTTGGGGCAGCCCCAGCATTTT. The whole variable domain, filled in from reference TRBV19 and TRBJ1-5, reads DGGITQSPKYLFRKEGQNVTLSCEQNLNHDAMYWYRQDPGQGLRLIYYSQIVNDFQKGDIAEGYSVSREKKESFPLTVTSAQKNPTAFYLCASSGGTLGQPQHFGDGTRLSIL.

The chain employs TRBV28 and TRBJ1-2, with D tentatively TRBD1 (5 bases). Germline V CDR1 and CDR2: MDHEN, SYDVKM. The CDR3 runs 13 residues. V dropped 6 bases and J dropped 4 bases, with 12 bases sitting between them. This CDR3 is CASSEGTSYGYTF. The CDR3 DNA reads as TGTGCCAGCAGCGAGGGGACCTCCTATGGCTACACCTTC.

The chain is built from TRBV19 and TRBJ2-6, with D perhaps matching TRBD1 (7 bases). From germline, CDR1 is LNHDA and CDR2 SQIVND (reference sequence). With 3 bases removed from V and 0 bases from J, the gap between germline ends came to 15 bases. The CDR3 is 18 amino acids. In DNA, the CDR3 is TGTGCCAGTAGTATGGGAGGACAGGTACTCTCTGGGGCCAACGTCCTGACTTTC. It translates to CASSMGGQVLSGANVLTF. Variable domain in full (rest from reference TRBV19 and TRBJ2-6): DGGITQSPKYLFRKEGQNVTLSCEQNLNHDAMYWYRQDPGQGLRLIYYSQIVNDFQKGDIAEGYSVSREKKESFPLTVTSAQKNPTAFYLCASSMGGQVLSGANVLTFGAGSRLTVL.

The genes are TRBV11-2 and TRBJ1-2; D call uncertain. Germline CDR1 reads SGHAT; CDR2 reads FQNNGV. The CDR3 spans 12 residues. The V end lost 5 bases, the J end lost 6 bases, and 10 bases lay between the germline ends. CDR3 DNA sequence: TGTGCCAGCAGCCATGGACGTGATGGCTACACCTTC. It codes for CASSHGRDGYTF.

The CDR3 DNA follows: TGCAGCGTTGAAGGGCCGACGGGGAACACTGAAGCTTTCTTT. Translation gives CSVEGPTGNTEAFF. The V and J genes are TRBV29-1 and TRBJ1-1; unclear D gene. This CDR3 is built from 14 residues. Germline V gene lookup returns CDR1 SQVTM and CDR2 ANQGSEA. Trimming stripped 1 base from V and 1 base from J, with 10 bases between.

The rearrangement links TRBV5-6 to TRBJ1-2; D perhaps matches TRBD1 (6 bases). CDR3 size: 15 residues. V lost 0 bases to trimming and J lost 5 bases, with 14 bases between them. Looked up from germline, CDR1 is SGHDT and CDR2 is YYEEEE. The CDR3, as DNA: TGTGCCAGCAGCTTGGAGAGGGGGGAACTTTATGGCTACACCTTC. Its translation: CASSLERGELYGYTF.

The chain links TRBV5-4 to TRBJ2-5, with D perhaps assigned TRBD1 or TRBD2 (6 bases each). Germline V gives CDR1 SGHNT, CDR2 YYREEE (reference sequence). This CDR3 is 14 amino acids long. Trimming pared 4 bases from V and 1 base from J, leaving 11 bases between. The CDR3: CASSPPGAQETQYF. The CDR3 coding sequence is TGTGCCAGCAGCCCCCCGGGGGCCCAAGAGACCCAGTACTTC. Filled out from reference TRBV5-4 and TRBJ2-5, the complete variable domain reads ETGVTQSPTHLIKTRGQQVTLRCSSQSGHNTVSWYQQALGQGPQFIFQYYREEENGRGNFPPRFSGLQFPNYSSELNVNALELDDSALYLCASSPPGAQETQYFGPGTRLLVL.

This rearrangement joins TRBV7-9 to TRBJ1-1; D ambiguous. Germline V gene lookup returns CDR1 SEHNR and CDR2 FQNEAQ (reference sequence). V lost 3 bases, J lost 3 bases, and 11 bases lay in between. This CDR3 comprises 14 residues. The CDR3 DNA reads as TGTGCCAGCAGCTTGGGCACAGAGTACACTGAAGCTTTCTTT. Residues: CASSLGTEYTEAFF.

The V and J genes are TRBV10-1 and TRBJ2-2; D is ambiguous. This CDR3 contains 14 residues. Germline lookup yields CDR1 WNHNN and CDR2 SYGVQD (reference sequence). The V and J ends lost 6 bases and 0 bases respectively, with 8 bases between them. The CDR3: CASRPDPNTGELFF. CDR3 bases: TGCGCCAGCAGGCCCGACCCGAACACCGGGGAGCTGTTTTTT.

The chain is built from TRBV16 and TRBJ1-1, with D unclear. CDR1 and CDR2 from the germline V gene are KGHSY and FQNENV. Trimming took 2 bases from V and 4 from J, leaving 17 bases between them. CDR3 length equals 16 residues. In DNA, the CDR3 is TGTGCCAGCAGCCAAGGTCGCGGGGTTCGTCTCACTGAAGCTTTCTTT. This encodes CASSQGRGVRLTEAFF.

The chain is built from TRBV5-1 and TRBJ2-2, with D possibly matching TRBD2 (6 bases). Germline CDR1 reads SGHRS; CDR2 reads YFSETQ. V shed 5 bases and J shed 4 bases, with 12 bases lying between them. The CDR3 contains 14 residues. The CDR3 DNA reads TGCGCCAGCAGACTAGCCATTACCACCGGGGAGCTGTTTTTT. Its translation: CASRLAITTGELFF.

The chain links TRBV14 to TRBJ1-2, with D hard to call. The V end lost 1 base, the J end lost 0 bases, and 9 bases lay between the germline ends. This CDR3 has 15 amino acids. In germline, CDR1 is SGHDN, CDR2 FVKESK. CDR3 sequence (DNA): TGTGCCAGCAGCCAAGGGGCAGCCCCTAACTATGGCTACACCTTC. Translation: CASSQGAAPNYGYTF. The complete variable domain, with remaining parts taken from reference TRBV14 and TRBJ1-2, reads EAGVTQFPSHSVIEKGQTVTLRCDPISGHDNLYWYRRVMGKEIKFLLHFVKESKQDESGMPNNRFLAERTGGTYSTLKVQPAELEDSGVYFCASSQGAAPNYGYTFGSGTRLTVV.

The chain recombines TRBV5-5 with TRBJ2-3, with D perhaps TRBD2 (5 bases). V lost 1 base and J lost 2, with 11 bases in between. Germline-derived CDR1 and CDR2 are SGHKS and YYEKEE (reference sequence). The CDR3 has 15 residues. The CDR3 DNA sequence: TGTGCCAGCAGCTTGTTTAGCGCACACACAGATACGCAGTATTTT. It is translated as CASSLFSAHTDTQYF.

The chain links TRBV19 to TRBJ1-1, with D maybe TRBD1 (6 bases). In germline, CDR1 is LNHDA, CDR2 SQIVND (reference sequence). Trimming pared 7 bases from V and 4 bases from J, leaving 16 bases between. The CDR3 loop spans 14 amino acids. CDR3 DNA: TGTGCCAGTATCCAACGACAGGACGTCACTGAAGCTTTCTTT. This codes for CASIQRQDVTEAFF.

CDR3 amino acids: CASSSRWAGTHSDTQYF. The CDR3 DNA follows: TGTGCCAGCAGCTCCAGGTGGGCAGGGACTCACTCAGATACGCAGTATTTT. The chain carries TRBV7-9 and TRBJ2-3; perhaps TRBD2 as D (6 bases). V lost 4 bases and J lost 4, with 21 bases in between. The germline V gene has CDR1 SEHNR and CDR2 FQNEAQ (reference sequence). This CDR3 region has 17 residues.

This chain links TRBV5-1 with TRBJ2-7, with 8 bases aligning to TRBD1. CDR3 length: 13 amino acids. In germline, CDR1 is SGHRS, CDR2 YFSETQ. V lost 0 bases, J lost 6 bases, and 2 bases stayed unmatched. The CDR3 nucleotides read TGCGCCAGCAGCTTGGCAGGGGGCGTCGAGCAGTACTTC. Its protein product is CASSLAGGVEQYF.

The chain has TRBV18 and TRBJ1-4, with 9 bases lining up with TRBD1. CDR1 and CDR2 from the germline V gene are KGHSH and LQKENI. Losses at the gene ends were 4 bases for V and 8 bases for J; bases not matched to a gene: 5. The CDR3 is 14 amino acids. CDR3 residues: CASSRDRENEKLFF. CDR3 DNA sequence: TGTGCCAGCTCACGGGACAGGGAAAACGAAAAACTGTTTTTT.

The chain uses TRBV18 and TRBJ2-3; 8 positions agree with TRBD2. The CDR3 sequence is 12 residues long. Germline values: CDR1 KGHSH, CDR2 LQKENI. Trimming cost V 3 bases and J 8 bases; bases outside gene matches: 1. The CDR3 DNA reads TGTGCCAGCTCACCCGGACTAGCTACGCAGTATTTT. Translated: CASSPGLATQYF. Full variable domain (outside the CDR3, taken from reference TRBV18 and TRBJ2-3): NAGVMQNPRHLVRRRGQEARLRCSPMKGHSHVYWYRQLPEEGLKFMVYLQKENIIDESGMPKERFSAEFPKEGPSILRIQQVVRGDSAAYFCASSPGLATQYFGPGTRLTVL.

The chain is built from TRBV6-5 and TRBJ2-2, with 12 bases fitting TRBD1. CDR1 is MNHEY and CDR2 is SVGAGI in the germline V gene. This CDR3 comprises 15 residues. The ends lost 6 bases at V and 6 bases at J; junction bases unmatched: 5. In nucleotides, the CDR3 is TGTGCCAGCAGGGGGGACAGGGGGCAATCCGGGGAGCTGTTTTTT. This codes for CASRGDRGQSGELFF.

The chain couples TRBV11-2 to TRBJ2-1; 7 bases map to TRBD1. The CDR3 runs 13 residues. Trimming removed 5 bases from V and 6 bases from J; junction bases left unmatched: 4. The germline CDR1 and CDR2 sequences are SGHAT and FQNNGV. This chain's CDR3 is CASSQNRGNEQFF. The CDR3, as DNA: TGTGCCAGCAGCCAAAACAGGGGCAATGAGCAGTTCTTC.

The rearrangement links TRBV6-5 to TRBJ1-3; D remains ambiguous. Trimming left V 4 bases short and J 2 bases short, with 12 bases between. Looked up from germline, CDR1 is MNHEY and CDR2 is SVGAGI. The CDR3 runs to 15 residues. CDR3 coding DNA: TGTGCCAGCAGTTGGGGTGCTACCCCTGGAAACACCATATATTTT. It is translated as CASSWGATPGNTIYF.

The V gene is TRBV27, the J gene TRBJ1-1; 8 nucleotides line up with TRBD1. Losses at the gene ends were 6 bases for V and 2 bases for J; bases not matched to a gene: 2. This CDR3 comprises 13 residues. Germline lookup yields CDR1 MNHEY and CDR2 SMNVEV (reference sequence). CDR3 DNA sequence: TGTGCCAGCAGCGGACAGGGTAACACTGAAGCTTTCTTT. Protein: CASSGQGNTEAFF.